These 31 T cell receptor beta chains share one sample of origin, sequenced in a study of regulatory T cells in long-lasting Graves disease. Through Arm-PCR of CDR3 regions and iRepertoire HTBI primers, TCR beta libraries were built. Via MiXCR, TCRdb re-called the multiplex PCR reads, giving one row per CDR3 protein. The profile shows a few hundred thousand distinct CDR3 sequences, 10% to 15% of them singletons. The time point is: newly diagnosed GD, antithyroid drugs for less than 3 months. The TCR library was made from RNA extracted from PBMCs. This sample was shared with a second study, whose subject was T cells in Graves' hyperthyroidism and ophthalmopathy.

Sample: peripheral blood mononuclear cells (PBMCs), taken at new diagnosis, from a patient treated with antithyroid drugs. The receptors here all came from a woman under 30 with Graves disease.

This clonotype occurred many times. V usage is TRBV7-8 and J usage is TRBJ1-3; D is unclear. V lost 1 base and J lost 4, with 11 bases in between. The V gene's germline CDR1 is SGHVS and CDR2 FQNEAQ. The CDR3 has 15 amino acids. CDR3 sequence (DNA): TGTGCCAGCAGCTTAGGCCGAGGGAAGGGAAACACCATATATTTT. Its protein is CASSLGRGKGNTIYF.

Ten or more counts support this clonotype. This chain connects TRBV29-1 to TRBJ1-2; D is uncertain. Trimming took 3 bases from V and 3 from J, leaving 8 bases between them. CDR3 length equals 12 residues. Germline values: CDR1 SQVTM, CDR2 ANQGSEA. The CDR3 DNA reads as TGCAGCGTTGAGTCTGATCACTATGGCTACACCTTC. It is translated as CSVESDHYGYTF.

This clonotype was seen a single time. The rearrangement joins TRBV16 to TRBJ1-3; D is unclear. Trimming removed 2 bases from V and 3 bases from J, with 17 bases in between. The CDR3 is made up of 17 amino acids. In germline, CDR1 is KGHSY, CDR2 FQNENV. The CDR3, as DNA: TGTGCCAGCAGCCAACTGGGAACGACTTCCCTTGGAAACACCATATATTTT. This codes for CASSQLGTTSLGNTIYF.

This clonotype was observed many times. The chain joins TRBV6-2 or TRBV6-3 to TRBJ2-3; TRBD1 aligns across 7 bases. The CDR3 spans 17 residues. V dropped 5 bases and J dropped 2; count of bases not matched to a gene: 13. Germline-derived CDR1 and CDR2 are MNHEY and SVGEGT. CDR3 DNA sequence: TGTGCCAGCAGTGAAACTCGGACAGGTGGATTCACAGATACGCAGTATTTT. It yields the protein CASSETRTGGFTDTQYF.

Written as DNA, the CDR3 is TGTGCCAGCAGCTCACCCGGGACTAGGGGAAGAAATGAGCAGTTCTTC. This translates into CASSSPGTRGRNEQFF. The V and J genes are TRBV13 and TRBJ2-1, with 8 bases identical to TRBD2. With V trimmed by 4 bases and J by 7 bases, 12 bases remained unmatched. This CDR3 has 16 residues. In germline, CDR1 is PRHDT, CDR2 FYEKMQ (reference sequence). Full variable domain (outside the CDR3, taken from reference TRBV13 and TRBJ2-1): AAGVIQSPRHLIKEKRETATLKCYPIPRHDTVYWYQQGPGQDPQFLISFYEKMQSDKGSIPDRFSAQQFSDYHSELNMSSLELGDSALYFCASSSPGTRGRNEQFFGPGTRLTVL.

This clonotype was observed many times. This CDR3 reads CSARGVNEQFF. CDR3 DNA: TGCAGTGCTCGGGGGGTCAATGAGCAGTTCTTC. V gene TRBV20-1 combines with J gene TRBJ2-1; 7 positions match TRBD2. The CDR3 is 11 residues long. The trim removed 5 bases at V and 6 bases at J, leaving 1 base unmatched. Per the germline V gene, CDR1 is DFQATT and CDR2 is SNEGSKA (reference sequence).

This clonotype appeared many times. The V and J genes are TRBV20-1 and TRBJ2-1; D unresolved. Looked up from germline, CDR1 is DFQATT and CDR2 is SNEGSKA (reference sequence). This CDR3 region has 15 residues. Trimming stripped 5 bases from V and 0 bases from J, with 14 bases between. CDR3 loop: CSACNLGYSYNEQFF. The CDR3 nucleotides read TGCAGTGCTTGCAACCTCGGATACTCCTACAATGAGCAGTTCTTC.

This chain connects TRBV24-1 to TRBJ2-5; D unclear. Germline lookup yields CDR1 KGHDR and CDR2 SFDVKD. The V gene lost 3 bases and the J gene lost 5 bases, with 9 bases spanning the gap. The CDR3 loop spans 13 amino acids. Here the CDR3 DNA reads TGTGCCACCAGTGATGGCCCGGAGGAGACCCAGTACTTC. This codes for CATSDGPEETQYF.

This clonotype was observed many times. The genes are TRBV14 and TRBJ1-1, with a weak D call TRBD1 (5 bases). This CDR3 is built from 14 residues. Germline CDR1 reads SGHDN; CDR2 reads FVKESK. Between the trimmed V and J ends, which lost 2 bases and 4 bases, there was a span of 11 bases. This CDR3 reads CASSQTGAATEAFF. The CDR3 coding sequence is TGTGCCAGCAGCCAAACCGGGGCGGCCACTGAAGCTTTCTTT.

The V and J genes are TRBV28 and TRBJ2-3; D call uncertain. Germline V lookup: CDR1 MDHEN, CDR2 SYDVKM. V lost 2 bases to trimming and J lost 6 bases, with 18 bases between them. The CDR3 consists of 16 residues. The CDR3 DNA sequence: TGTGCCAGCAGTTTAATATTCCAATTGGGAATGGATACGCAGTATTTT. Translation: CASSLIFQLGMDTQYF.

This clonotype was seen more than once but under ten times. Just one base apart from a much larger clone, this may be a read error. The V and J genes are TRBV19 and TRBJ2-1; perhaps TRBD1 as D (6 bases). Per germline, CDR1 LNHDA and CDR2 SQIVND (reference sequence). V was cut by 9 bases and J by 5 bases, with 11 bases left in between. The CDR3 is made up of 12 amino acids. The CDR3 DNA is TGTGCCAGCCAAGGGGGAAACAATGAGCAGTTCTTC. This gives the protein CASQGGNNEQFF.

The chain employs TRBV9 and TRBJ2-1; D not certain. The CDR3 spans 12 residues. Germline V gene lookup returns CDR1 SGDLS and CDR2 YYNGEE. Trimming took off 3 bases at V and 7 bases at J, with 8 bases between the two ends. This chain's CDR3 is CASSGPSNEQFF. The CDR3 DNA follows: TGTGCCAGCAGCGGACCCTCGAATGAGCAGTTCTTC.

This rearrangement joins TRBV20-1 to TRBJ1-2; TRBD1 matches at 8 bases. CDR1 is DFQATT, CDR2 SNEGSKA, per germline (reference sequence). The length of the CDR3 is 17 residues. V shed 2 bases, J shed 1 base, and the junction held 12 bases outside the gene matches. CDR3 in DNA: TGCAGTGCTAGACCGTCCCGGGACAGGTGGGGTAACTATGGCTACACCTTC. Translated: CSARPSRDRWGNYGYTF.

This clonotype was found many times. The chain links TRBV28 to TRBJ2-1; possible D gene TRBD2, 5 bases. This CDR3 is 15 amino acids long. CDR1 and CDR2 from the germline V gene are MDHEN and SYDVKM. Trimming cost V 7 bases and J 0 bases, with 13 bases left between them. The CDR3 region has the DNA TGTGCCAGCACCTATCGGGGTTTCTCCTACAATGAGCAGTTCTTC. It encodes CASTYRGFSYNEQFF.

This clonotype was seen repeatedly, ten times or more. The chain couples TRBV6-2 or TRBV6-3 to TRBJ2-2; 10 bases fit TRBD2. CDR3 length: 17 amino acids. J lost 4 bases, V lost 0 bases, and 5 bases had no gene match. Germline V gene lookup returns CDR1 MNHEY and CDR2 SVGEGT. In nucleotides, the CDR3 is TGTGCCAGCAGTTACTCTCTAGCGGGAGATTTCACCGGGGAGCTGTTTTTT. This sequence encodes CASSYSLAGDFTGELFF.

At least ten counts were recorded for this clonotype. This chain joins TRBV7-3 and TRBJ1-2; D gene uncertain. The CDR3 runs 12 residues. V lost 5 bases to trimming and J lost 8 bases, with 12 bases between them. Germline V gene lookup returns CDR1 SGHTA and CDR2 FQGTGA. This CDR3 is CASSPQGTGYTF. In DNA form, the CDR3 reads TGTGCCAGCAGCCCACAAGGCACAGGCTACACCTTC.

This clonotype has more than one count but fewer than ten. The CDR3 DNA sequence: TGTGCCAGCAGCCCTCTAATCTACAGGGGTTCGGTGCGAGCTTTCTTT. Its protein product is CASSPLIYRGSVRAFF. The V and J genes are TRBV7-2 and TRBJ1-1, with TRBD1 identical over 7 bases. The CDR3 has 16 amino acids. Trimming removed 5 bases from V and 10 bases from J; junction bases left unmatched: 19. CDR1 and CDR2 (germline): SGHTA, FQGNSA.

The chain recombines TRBV5-1 with TRBJ2-1, with D unresolved. Trimming stripped 2 bases from V and 7 bases from J, with 16 bases between. Germline V gives CDR1 SGHRS, CDR2 YFSETQ. This CDR3 comprises 15 residues. CDR3 region: CASSFKGFGANEQFF. The CDR3 DNA sequence: TGCGCCAGCAGCTTCAAGGGTTTCGGCGCAAATGAGCAGTTCTTC.

The chain employs TRBV25-1 and TRBJ1-4; D remains unclear. Trimming cost V 1 base and J 4 bases, with 13 bases left between them. This CDR3 comprises 16 residues. Germline V lookup: CDR1 MGHDK, CDR2 SYGVNS. CDR3 residues: CASSESGQPDNEKLFF. The CDR3 DNA sequence: TGTGCCAGCAGTGAATCAGGTCAGCCCGATAATGAAAAACTGTTTTTT.

This clonotype has a handful of counts. The chain links TRBV14 to TRBJ2-7; 7 bases fit TRBD2. The V gene end was trimmed by 4 bases and the J gene end by 5 bases; junction bases not matched to a gene: 11. The V gene's germline CDR1 is SGHDN and CDR2 FVKESK. This CDR3 is built from 15 residues. DNA for the CDR3: TGTGCCAGCAGCCTGACGGGACGGGGGGTCAACGAGCAGTACTTC. It translates to CASSLTGRGVNEQYF. Full variable domain (rest looked up from reference TRBV14 and TRBJ2-7): EAGVTQFPSHSVIEKGQTVTLRCDPISGHDNLYWYRRVMGKEIKFLLHFVKESKQDESGMPNNRFLAERTGGTYSTLKVQPAELEDSGVYFCASSLTGRGVNEQYFGPGTRLTVT.

This clonotype was counted between two and nine times. The genes are TRBV19 and TRBJ2-1; 7 bases match TRBD2. The germline V gene has CDR1 LNHDA and CDR2 SQIVND (reference sequence). V lost 6 bases and J lost 7; bases outside the gene matches: 15. The CDR3 is 16 residues long. The CDR3: CASSDSERDSFNEQFF. The CDR3 DNA sequence: TGTGCCAGTAGCGACTCCGAGCGGGATTCGTTTAATGAGCAGTTCTTC. The full variable domain, in which reference TRBV19 and TRBJ2-1 provide the parts outside the CDR3, is DGGITQSPKYLFRKEGQNVTLSCEQNLNHDAMYWYRQDPGQGLRLIYYSQIVNDFQKGDIAEGYSVSREKKESFPLTVTSAQKNPTAFYLCASSDSERDSFNEQFFGPGTRLTVL.

This clonotype showed up many times. The rearrangement uses TRBV6-2 or TRBV6-3 and TRBJ1-3; D gene uncertain. Trimming removed 7 bases at V and 0 bases at J, with 10 bases between. CDR3 length: 14 residues. CDR1 is MNHEY and CDR2 is SVGEGT in the germline V gene. Here the CDR3 DNA reads TGTGCCAGCATCGTAGGAGTCTCTGGAAACACCATATATTTT. Its protein product is CASIVGVSGNTIYF.

This clonotype was counted ten times or more. The V gene is TRBV6-2 or TRBV6-3, the J gene TRBJ2-1; the match to TRBD1 covers 7 bases. Trimming cost V 4 bases and J 5 bases; bases outside gene matches: 14. The CDR3 loop spans 17 amino acids. In germline, CDR1 is MNHEY, CDR2 SVGEGT. The DNA of the CDR3 is TGTGCCAGCAGTTCAAGAGGGGCAACAGGGGTTGACAATGAGCAGTTCTTC. This encodes CASSSRGATGVDNEQFF.

This chain uses TRBV5-6 with TRBJ2-4, with 7 bases lining up with TRBD1. J gave up 6 bases and V 0 bases, and 12 bases lay outside the gene matches. From germline, CDR1 is SGHDT and CDR2 YYEEEE. The CDR3 is 17 amino acids. The chain's CDR3 is CASSLAVDRPEGNIQYF. CDR3 DNA: TGTGCCAGCAGCTTGGCGGTGGACAGGCCTGAGGGAAACATTCAGTACTTC.

This clonotype has a count of ten or more. The chain employs TRBV28 and TRBJ2-7, with 7 bases identical to TRBD1. Germline V gives CDR1 MDHEN, CDR2 SYDVKM. Trimming at V came to 7 bases and at J to 5 bases, leaving 5 bases not matched to a gene. The CDR3 consists of 12 residues. The CDR3 reads CASTYRGDEQYF. The CDR3 DNA is TGTGCCAGCACCTACAGGGGCGACGAGCAGTACTTC. Complete variable domain (other parts from reference TRBV28 and TRBJ2-7): DVKVTQSSRYLVKRTGEKVFLECVQDMDHENMFWYRQDPGLGLRLIYFSYDVKMKEKGDIPEGYSVSREKKERFSLILESASTNQTSMYLCASTYRGDEQYFGPGTRLTVT.

This clonotype was observed at least ten times. V gene TRBV4-3 combines with J gene TRBJ2-3, with D unresolved. Germline V CDR1 and CDR2: LGHNA, YSLEER. Trimming took off 0 bases at V and 7 bases at J, with 11 bases between the two ends. This CDR3 has 14 residues. DNA of the CDR3: TGCGCCAGCAGCCAAGATCAAATGGGCTATACGCAGTATTTT. Translating gives CASSQDQMGYTQYF.

This clonotype was observed at least ten times. V is TRBV7-2 and J is TRBJ2-1; no clear D. Germline assignment: CDR1 SGHTA and CDR2 FQGNSA. The length of the CDR3 is 16 residues. Trimming removed 3 bases from V and 4 bases from J, with 16 bases in between. This CDR3 reads CASSLWSGRTYNEQFF. The CDR3 DNA sequence: TGTGCCAGCAGCTTGTGGTCAGGTCGAACGTACAATGAGCAGTTCTTC.

This clonotype was seen ten or more times. V gene TRBV7-6 combines with J gene TRBJ2-5, with 11 bases identical to TRBD2. Trimming cost V 0 bases and J 2 bases; bases outside gene matches: 5. Germline V gives CDR1 SGHVS, CDR2 FNYEAQ. The CDR3 loop spans 17 amino acids. CDR3 protein: CASSLAIAGGIQETQYF. The CDR3 DNA sequence: TGTGCCAGCAGCTTAGCCATAGCGGGGGGGATTCAAGAGACCCAGTACTTC.

This clonotype was seen only a few times. The chain combines TRBV4-3 with TRBJ1-2; no clear D gene. Between the trimmed V and J ends, which lost 1 base and 5 bases, there was a span of 8 bases. Germline loops: CDR1 LGHNA, CDR2 YSLEER. The CDR3 spans 13 residues. The CDR3 is CASSQGTPYGYTF. The CDR3 nucleotides are TGCGCCAGCAGCCAAGGTACTCCTTATGGCTACACCTTC.

The CDR3 here is CASSLWGATDTQYF. The DNA for the CDR3 is TGTGCCAGCAGTTTATGGGGGGCCACGGATACGCAGTATTTT. This chain connects TRBV27 to TRBJ2-3; D possibly uses TRBD1 or TRBD2 (6 bases each). V shed 1 base and J shed 6 bases, with 11 bases lying between them. The CDR3 spans 14 residues. Germline V gene sequence: CDR1 MNHEY, CDR2 SMNVEV (reference sequence).

This clonotype was counted a few times. This chain connects TRBV7-3 to TRBJ2-1, with D possibly being TRBD1 (5 bases). CDR1 SGHTA and CDR2 FQGTGA come from the germline V gene. The CDR3 covers 14 residues. With 1 base removed from V and 10 bases from J, the gap between germline ends came to 14 bases. The CDR3 sequence is CASSLNSLPGEQFF. Here the CDR3 DNA reads TGTGCCAGCAGCTTAAATTCTCTACCAGGGGAGCAGTTCTTC.